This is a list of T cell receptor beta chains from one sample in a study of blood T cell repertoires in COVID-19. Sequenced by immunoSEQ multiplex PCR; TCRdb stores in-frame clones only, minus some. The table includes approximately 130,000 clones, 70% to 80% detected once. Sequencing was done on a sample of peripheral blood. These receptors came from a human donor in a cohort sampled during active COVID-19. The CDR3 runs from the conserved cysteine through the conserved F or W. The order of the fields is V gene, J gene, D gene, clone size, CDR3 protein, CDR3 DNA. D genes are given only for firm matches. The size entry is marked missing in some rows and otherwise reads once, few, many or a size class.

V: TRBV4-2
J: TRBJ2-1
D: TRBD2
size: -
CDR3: CASSQETGGAWNEQFF
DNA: TGTGCCAGCAGCCAAGAAACCGGGGGGGCCTGGAATGAGCAGTTCTTC

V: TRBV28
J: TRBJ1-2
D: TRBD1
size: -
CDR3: CASRDSYGYTF
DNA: TGTGCCAGCCGGGACAGCTATGGCTACACCTTC

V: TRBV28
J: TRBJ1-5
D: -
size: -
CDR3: CASSVWRGNQPQHF
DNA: TGTGCCAGCAGCGTATGGAGGGGCAATCAGCCCCAGCATTTT

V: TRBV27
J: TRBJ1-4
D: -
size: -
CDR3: CASSLGGGNEKLFF
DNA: TGTGCCAGCAGCCTAGGTGGGGGGAATGAAAAACTGTTTTTT

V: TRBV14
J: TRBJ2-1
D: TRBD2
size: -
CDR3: CASSQVAGGQFF
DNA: TGTGCCAGCAGCCAAGTGGCGGGGGGGCAGTTCTTC

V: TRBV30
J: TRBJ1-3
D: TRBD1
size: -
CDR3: CAWIDRAGGNTIYF
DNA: TGTGCCTGGATCGACAGGGCGGGAGGAAACACCATATATTTT

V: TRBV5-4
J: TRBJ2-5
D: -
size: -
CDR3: CASSSGAAQETQYF
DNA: TGTGCCAGCAGCTCTGGGGCTGCCCAAGAGACCCAGTACTTC

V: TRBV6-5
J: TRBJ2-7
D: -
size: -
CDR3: CASVVTVGDEQYF
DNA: TGTGCCAGCGTGGTAACAGTAGGGGACGAGCAGTACTTC

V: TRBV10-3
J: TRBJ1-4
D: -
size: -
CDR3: CAISTGTTNEKLFF
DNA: TGTGCCATCAGCACAGGGACAACTAATGAAAAACTGTTTTTT

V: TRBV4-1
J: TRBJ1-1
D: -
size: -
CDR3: CASSLQGDTEAFF
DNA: TGCGCCAGCAGCCTACAGGGAGACACTGAAGCTTTCTTT

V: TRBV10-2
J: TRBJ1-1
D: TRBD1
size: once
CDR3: CASSFRTGQNTEAFF
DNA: TGCGCCAGCAGCTTCCGGACAGGCCAGAACACTGAAGCTTTCTTT

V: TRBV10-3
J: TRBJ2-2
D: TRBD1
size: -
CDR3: CATRPGQAAGELFF
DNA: TGTGCCACCCGCCCGGGACAGGCGGCCGGGGAGCTGTTTTTT

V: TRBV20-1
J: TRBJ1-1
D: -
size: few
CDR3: CTTFPGAEAFF
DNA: TGCACCACCTTCCCGGGGGCTGAAGCTTTCTTT

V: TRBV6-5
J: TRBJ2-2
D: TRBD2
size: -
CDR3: CATGRGSAGELFF
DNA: TGTGCCACAGGGAGGGGCTCCGCCGGGGAGCTGTTTTTT

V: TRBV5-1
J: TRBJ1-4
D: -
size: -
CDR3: CASSLIPTGNEKLFF
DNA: TGCGCCAGCAGCTTGATACCCACAGGAAACGAAAAACTGTTTTTT

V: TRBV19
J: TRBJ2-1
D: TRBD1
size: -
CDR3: CASSDRDRVYNEQFF
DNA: TGTGCCAGTAGTGACCGGGACAGGGTCTACAATGAGCAGTTCTTC

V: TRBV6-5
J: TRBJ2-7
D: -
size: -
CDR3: CASREAVGPYEQYF
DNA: TGTGCCAGCAGAGAGGCGGTGGGGCCCTACGAGCAGTACTTC

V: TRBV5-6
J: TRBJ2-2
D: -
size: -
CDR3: CASSVGQWNTGELFF
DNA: TGTGCCAGCAGCGTGGGACAATGGAACACCGGGGAGCTGTTTTTT

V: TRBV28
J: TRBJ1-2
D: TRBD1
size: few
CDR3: CASRDRGYGYTF
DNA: TGTGCCAGCAGGGACAGGGGCTATGGCTACACCTTC

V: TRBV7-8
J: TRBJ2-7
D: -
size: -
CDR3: CASSLAQAPGSEQYF
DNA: TGTGCCAGCAGCTTAGCGCAGGCCCCCGGCTCCGAGCAGTACTTC

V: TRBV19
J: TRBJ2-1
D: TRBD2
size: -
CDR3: CASSIAGGAWNEQFF
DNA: TGTGCCAGTAGTATAGCGGGGGGTGCATGGAATGAGCAGTTCTTC

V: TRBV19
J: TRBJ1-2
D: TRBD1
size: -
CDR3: CASTGGGRGRLDYTF
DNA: TGTGCCAGTACCGGAGGTGGCAGGGGGAGACTTGACTACACCTTC

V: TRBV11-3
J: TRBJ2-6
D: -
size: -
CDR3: CASSLGASGANVLTF
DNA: TGTGCCAGCAGCTTAGGGGCTTCTGGGGCCAACGTCCTGACTTTC

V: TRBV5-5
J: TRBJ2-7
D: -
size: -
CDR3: CASSPREAYEQYF
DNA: TGTGCCAGCAGCCCTCGCGAGGCCTACGAGCAGTACTTC

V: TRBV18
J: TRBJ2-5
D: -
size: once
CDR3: CASSQQGRETQYF
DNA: TGTGCCAGCTCACAACAGGGAAGGGAGACCCAGTACTTC